The 23 T cell receptor beta chains listed next were all sequenced from one sample in a study of shared clonotypes between healthy human individuals. Only in-frame clones appear in the TCRdb table, and some are missing; sequencing was by immunoSEQ multiplex PCR. The sample contains about 2.2 million clones, just over 90% of which appear only once. Naive CD8 cells, CD45RO-negative and positively selected for CCR7, excluded terminally differentiated effector memory CD45RA+ cells. Sequences were obtained from naive CD8+ T cells from PBMCs. The receptors come from a man between 18 and 29 years old in good health. Some clones in this sample may be carry-over from other donors' samples.

The chain combines TRBV18 with TRBJ2-3; D assignment may be TRBD1 or TRBD2 (5 bases each). The CDR3 loop spans 16 amino acids. V lost 3 bases and J lost 6, with 19 bases in between. Looked up from germline, CDR1 is KGHSH and CDR2 is LQKENI. The CDR3 region is CASSPGETVRADTQYF. CDR3 DNA: TGTGCCAGCTCACCGGGGGAAACAGTTCGTGCGGATACGCAGTATTTT. The whole variable domain, remainder taken from reference TRBV18 and TRBJ2-3, is NAGVMQNPRHLVRRRGQEARLRCSPMKGHSHVYWYRQLPEEGLKFMVYLQKENIIDESGMPKERFSAEFPKEGPSILRIQQVVRGDSAAYFCASSPGETVRADTQYFGPGTRLTVL.

This rearrangement joins TRBV18 to TRBJ1-5, with D possibly being TRBD1 (6 bases). The length of the CDR3 is 18 residues. Germline CDR1 reads KGHSH; CDR2 reads LQKENI. V was cut by 2 bases and J by 0 bases, with 17 bases left in between. CDR3 coding DNA: TGTGCCAGCTCACCAACCGACTACAGGGACTTTAGCAATCAGCCCCAGCATTTT. It specifies CASSPTDYRDFSNQPQHF.

The chain links TRBV4-1 to TRBJ2-7, with 7 bases lining up with TRBD1. The germline V gene encodes CDR1 MGHRA and CDR2 YSYEKL. With 4 bases clipped from V and 2 bases from J, the junction kept 2 bases outside the gene matches. This CDR3 has 13 residues. CDR3 DNA sequence: TGCGCCAGCAGCCTGGGACAGCCCTACGAGCAGTACTTC. It encodes CASSLGQPYEQYF.

The CDR3 region has the DNA TGTGCCAGCACCCCCCCACCTGGGATTGAGACCCAGTACTTC. This encodes CASTPPPGIETQYF. This sequence joins TRBV2 and TRBJ2-5; no definite D call. Germline CDR1 and CDR2: SNHLY and FYNNEI. The V end was cut by 7 bases, the J end by 5 bases, with 17 bases between. CDR3 length: 14 amino acids.

This clone came up once. The chain carries TRBV4-3 and TRBJ2-7; TRBD2 aligns across 7 bases. V dropped 0 bases and J dropped 7; count of bases not matched to a gene: 12. Per the germline V gene, CDR1 is LGHNA and CDR2 is YSLEER. The CDR3 has 16 residues. This CDR3 is CASSQDQAGPPTEQYF. Written as DNA, the CDR3 is TGCGCCAGCAGCCAAGATCAAGCGGGACCCCCGACGGAGCAGTACTTC.

The chain recombines TRBV7-9 with TRBJ2-3; tentative D call: TRBD1 (6 bases). This CDR3 is 15 amino acids long. V lost 2 bases and J 2 bases, leaving 11 bases between the germline ends. CDR1 is SEHNR and CDR2 is FQNEAQ in the germline V gene (reference sequence). In DNA form, the CDR3 reads TGTGCCAGCAGCTTACTAGGGGGAATCACAGATACGCAGTATTTT. Protein: CASSLLGGITDTQYF.

This clone was seen only once. The J gene is TRBJ1-1, the V gene TRBV28; D may be TRBD1 (6 bases). V lost 7 bases and J 4 bases, leaving 16 bases between the germline ends. Per the germline V gene, CDR1 is MDHEN and CDR2 is SYDVKM. The CDR3 contains 14 residues. The chain's CDR3 is CASTNAGGGTEAFF. CDR3 coding DNA: TGTGCCAGCACCAACGCGGGGGGCGGCACTGAAGCTTTCTTT.

The rearrangement uses TRBV6-5 and TRBJ2-7; 7 bases fit TRBD1. V lost 0 bases and J lost 3; bases outside the gene matches: 5. Germline assignment: CDR1 MNHEY and CDR2 SVGAGI. CDR3 length equals 15 residues. CDR3 amino acids: CASSYSGQSYYEQYF. CDR3 nucleotides: TGTGCCAGCAGTTACTCGGGACAGAGCTACTACGAGCAGTACTTC.

The chain joins TRBV13 to TRBJ2-2; TRBD1 might be the D (6 bases). The germline V gene encodes CDR1 PRHDT and CDR2 FYEKMQ (reference sequence). The CDR3 spans 16 residues. The V and J ends lost 4 bases and 0 bases respectively, with 12 bases between them. CDR3 amino acids: CASSSTGQPNTGELFF. The CDR3 nucleotides read TGTGCCAGCAGCTCAACTGGACAGCCGAACACCGGGGAGCTGTTTTTT.

For this clone: At the DNA level, this CDR3 is encoded by other sequences in the same sample as well. CDR3 nucleotide sequence: TGCAGCGTAGAGACTAGCGGAGCCTCCTACGAGCAGTACTTC. Translated, it gives CSVETSGASYEQYF. The genes are TRBV29-1 and TRBJ2-7; 9 bases are shared with TRBD2. Germline values: CDR1 SQVTM, CDR2 ANQGSEA. Trimming cost V 6 bases and J 0 bases; bases outside gene matches: 6. The CDR3 contains 14 residues.

The chain is built from TRBV15 and TRBJ1-5, with 9 bases fitting TRBD1. The CDR3 is 17 amino acids. The V and J ends lost 0 bases and 3 bases, in that order; junction bases with no gene match: 6. Germline V lookup: CDR1 LNHNV, CDR2 YYDKDF (reference sequence). CDR3 loop: CATSRDPRDRVNQPQHF. In nucleotides, the CDR3 is TGTGCCACCAGCAGAGATCCCCGGGACAGGGTCAATCAGCCCCAGCATTTT.

The rearrangement joins TRBV27 to TRBJ1-2; D unresolved. Germline CDR1 and CDR2: MNHEY and SMNVEV (reference sequence). The CDR3 sequence is 14 residues long. The V and J ends lost 5 bases and 8 bases respectively, with 18 bases between them. CDR3 in amino acids: CASSVTRTQRGYTF. The CDR3 DNA reads TGTGCCAGCAGTGTGACCCGGACTCAGAGGGGCTACACCTTC.

In this sample, this clone turned up once. V and J are TRBV19 and TRBJ1-2, with D perhaps TRBD1 (5 bases). Germline V gene lookup returns CDR1 LNHDA and CDR2 SQIVND (reference sequence). The CDR3 extends over 15 amino acids. V lost 7 bases, J lost 0 bases, and 15 bases lay in between. CDR3 in DNA: TGTGCCAGTACCTCGGAAGACAGAGCTAACTATGGCTACACCTTC. Translation gives CASTSEDRANYGYTF.

The V and J genes are TRBV4-1 and TRBJ2-4; TRBD1 is a possible D gene (5 bases). This CDR3 has 13 residues. Germline V lookup: CDR1 MGHRA, CDR2 YSYEKL. V lost 4 bases, J lost 4 bases, and 8 bases lay in between. The CDR3 spells CASSPRQKNIQYF. CDR3 DNA sequence: TGCGCCAGCAGCCCTCGACAGAAAAACATTCAGTACTTC.

This sequence joins TRBV28 and TRBJ2-3; perhaps D is TRBD1 or TRBD2 (5 bases each). Germline values: CDR1 MDHEN, CDR2 SYDVKM. Trimming took 9 bases from V and 6 from J, leaving 19 bases between them. CDR3 length: 14 amino acids. The CDR3 region is CASQLRDEPDTQYF. The CDR3 DNA sequence: TGTGCCAGTCAGTTGAGGGACGAACCGGATACGCAGTATTTT.

The chain has TRBV6-5 and TRBJ2-7; possible D gene TRBD1, 6 bases. Trimming cost V 2 bases and J 6 bases, with 11 bases left between them. Germline CDR1 MNHEY, CDR2 SVGAGI. The CDR3 is 13 residues long. CDR3 residues: CASSYGGTGEQYF. CDR3 sequence (DNA): TGTGCCAGCAGTTACGGGGGCACGGGCGAGCAGTACTTC.

V usage is TRBV28 and J usage is TRBJ1-2, with TRBD1 identical over 7 bases. V lost 8 bases, J lost 8 bases, and 17 bases stayed unmatched. The CDR3 runs 15 residues. CDR1 MDHEN and CDR2 SYDVKM come from the germline V gene. The CDR3: CASRGQPKGAEGYTF. CDR3 coding DNA: TGTGCCAGCCGTGGGCAACCCAAGGGGGCGGAAGGCTACACCTTC.

The chain has TRBV10-3 and TRBJ1-1, with D tentatively TRBD1 (5 bases). The germline CDR1 and CDR2 sequences are ENHRY and SYGVKD. The CDR3 totals 14 residues. The V end was cut by 0 bases, the J end by 5 bases, with 10 bases between. The CDR3 here is CAISESARGTEAFF. CDR3 sequence (DNA): TGTGCCATCAGTGAGTCAGCCCGGGGGACTGAAGCTTTCTTT.

This sequence joins TRBV11-2 and TRBJ2-7; 7 positions match TRBD2. V lost 1 base and J lost 0; bases outside the gene matches: 6. The CDR3 has 16 amino acids. Per germline, CDR1 SGHAT and CDR2 FQNNGV. The CDR3 nucleotides are TGTGCCAGCAGCTTAGCGACTAGCCGAACCTCCTACGAGCAGTACTTC. It translates to CASSLATSRTSYEQYF.

The chain carries TRBV9 and TRBJ1-4; D gene ambiguous. Germline V CDR1 and CDR2: SGDLS, YYNGEE. V shed 4 bases and J shed 4 bases, with 14 bases lying between them. The CDR3 runs to 15 residues. CDR3 region: CASSPMPGSNEKLFF. The DNA for the CDR3 is TGTGCCAGCAGCCCGATGCCCGGCAGTAATGAAAAACTGTTTTTT.

The CDR3 here is CASSLNGYYGYTF. CDR3 DNA sequence: TGTGCCAGCAGTTTGAATGGGTATTATGGCTACACCTTC. The rearrangement uses TRBV27 and TRBJ1-2; no firm D call. This CDR3 comprises 13 residues. V was pared by 3 bases and J by 5 bases, with 10 bases between. Germline lookup yields CDR1 MNHEY and CDR2 SMNVEV (reference sequence).

This clone was found once. The chain carries TRBV7-2 and TRBJ2-7, with a possible D match to TRBD1 (5 bases). Germline CDR1 SGHTA, CDR2 FQGNSA. This CDR3 spans 13 amino acids. The ends were cut back, 7 bases at V and 0 bases at J, with 10 bases in the middle. CDR3 residues: CASNHRSSYEQYF. Here the CDR3 DNA reads TGTGCCAGCAACCACAGGAGCTCCTACGAGCAGTACTTC.

The rearrangement joins TRBV5-1 to TRBJ2-2; 7 nucleotides line up with TRBD1. The V gene end was trimmed by 3 bases and the J gene end by 1 base; junction bases not matched to a gene: 0. The germline V gene has CDR1 SGHRS and CDR2 YFSETQ. This CDR3 comprises 14 residues. In DNA form, the CDR3 reads TGCGCCAGCAGCTGGACAGGGAACACCGGGGAGCTGTTTTTT. As protein: CASSWTGNTGELFF.